This T cell receptor (beta chain) was documented in a study of blood T cells in healthy people across ages. Study summary: Per two T cells, about one barcoded beta molecule was captured through template switching.

Findings and caveats of the study: Estimates of diversity drawn from one million T cells were considered underestimates.

Remarks on this clonotype: Its antigen is not identified.

Primed by a sample-barcoded 5' primer and a J-beta primer mix, a second PCR proceeded for 7 to 11 cycles. TCRdb reanalysed the 5' RACE reads using MiXCR and keeps one entry per CDR3 protein. The sample carries 1.5 million to 2 million distinct CDR3 sequences, around 48% recorded once. CDR3 length equals 15 residues. The ends lost 6 bases at V and 2 bases at J; junction bases unmatched: 6. Germline V gene sequence: CDR1 MNHEY, CDR2 SVGAGI. This receptor was taken from a woman in her thirties or forties in good health. Sequenced material: blood. The V and J genes are TRBV6-5 and TRBJ2-4, with 8 positions matching TRBD2. The CDR3 DNA follows: TGTGCCAGCAGCCGGGGGGGCATGTCCAAAAACATTCAGTACTTC. This translates into CASSRGGMSKNIQYF.